The next 15 T cell receptor beta chains were all read from a single sample in a study of cytomegalovirus exposure and HLA in healthy donors. The PCR made use of 60 Vbeta and 13 Jbeta primers. Only in-frame clones appear in the TCRdb table, and some are missing; sequencing was by immunoSEQ multiplex PCR. Altogether approximately 220,000 clones are present, 82% being singletons, with the ten largest covering 6%. The material sequenced was PBMCs. The source is a middle-aged man in good health and CMV-seropositive.

V and J are TRBV6-1 and TRBJ2-5; D unresolved. This CDR3 contains 13 residues. The germline V gene has CDR1 MNHNS and CDR2 SASEGT. Trimming removed 7 bases at V and 0 bases at J, with 9 bases between. This CDR3 reads CASTRTYQETQYF. For the CDR3, the DNA is TGTGCCAGCACCAGAACGTACCAAGAGACCCAGTACTTC.

V gene TRBV5-4 combines with J gene TRBJ2-1, with TRBD2 matching 7 bases. After removal of 5 bases from V and 5 bases from J, the junction contained 13 bases not matched to a gene. This CDR3 is built from 16 residues. CDR1 and CDR2 (germline): SGHNT, YYREEE (reference sequence). The CDR3 region is CASSVPTSQIDNEQFF. The CDR3, as DNA: TGTGCCAGCAGTGTGCCGACTAGCCAAATAGACAATGAGCAGTTCTTC. The full variable domain, its missing parts supplied by reference TRBV5-4 and TRBJ2-1, is ETGVTQSPTHLIKTRGQQVTLRCSSQSGHNTVSWYQQALGQGPQFIFQYYREEENGRGNFPPRFSGLQFPNYSSELNVNALELDDSALYLCASSVPTSQIDNEQFFGPGTRLTVL.

The genes are TRBV28 and TRBJ2-7, with 7 bases matching TRBD1. This CDR3 has 15 residues. With 5 bases clipped from V and 0 bases from J, the junction kept 7 bases outside the gene matches. CDR1 MDHEN and CDR2 SYDVKM come from the germline V gene. CDR3 region: CASSLDRVSSYEQYV. Here the CDR3 DNA reads TGTGCCAGCAGTCTCGACAGGGTGAGCTCCTACGAGCAGTACGTC.

A single count supports this clone. V is TRBV5-4 and J is TRBJ2-7, with D possibly TRBD1 on 5 matching bases. There are 14 residues in the CDR3. The ends were cut back, 2 bases at V and 0 bases at J, with 9 bases in the middle. CDR1 SGHNT and CDR2 YYREEE come from the germline V gene (reference sequence). The CDR3 loop is CASSFQGNSYEQYV. The DNA for the CDR3 is TGTGCCAGCAGCTTTCAGGGAAACTCCTACGAGCAGTACGTC.

V usage is TRBV4-1 and J usage is TRBJ2-1; D is possibly TRBD1 (5 bases). Germline V CDR1 and CDR2: MGHRA, YSYEKL. The ends were cut back, 4 bases at V and 1 base at J, with 11 bases in the middle. This CDR3 comprises 15 residues. The CDR3 sequence: CASSPTVNSYNEQFF. As DNA, the CDR3 is TGCGCCAGCAGCCCGACAGTGAATTCCTACAATGAGCAGTTCTTC.

V gene TRBV2 combines with J gene TRBJ2-3; D perhaps matches TRBD2 (5 bases). The CDR3 is made up of 15 amino acids. Trimming stripped 1 base from V and 0 bases from J, with 8 bases between. From germline, CDR1 is SNHLY and CDR2 FYNNEI. The CDR3 sequence is CASSEGGPSTDTQYF. CDR3 in DNA: TGTGCCAGCAGTGAAGGCGGGCCTAGCACAGATACGCAGTATTTT.

The chain uses TRBV6-5 and TRBJ1-1; 7 nucleotides match TRBD1. The V gene end was trimmed by 2 bases and the J gene end by 1 base; junction bases not matched to a gene: 1. The CDR3 totals 14 residues. CDR1 MNHEY and CDR2 SVGAGI come from the germline V gene. This chain's CDR3 is CASSYRTGNTEAFF. CDR3 DNA sequence: TGTGCCAGCAGTTACCGGACAGGGAACACTGAAGCTTTCTTT.

The V and J genes are TRBV7-2 and TRBJ2-6, with TRBD1 matching over 7 bases. Unmatched junction bases numbered 6, after V lost 6 bases and J lost 4 bases. The CDR3 totals 15 residues. Germline CDR1 SGHTA, CDR2 FQGNSA. This CDR3 is CASSLGGGGANVLTF. The CDR3 DNA sequence: TGTGCCAGCAGTCTAGGGGGCGGCGGGGCCAACGTCCTGACTTTC.

The gene calls are TRBV5-4 and TRBJ2-1, with 12 bases aligning to TRBD2. CDR1 and CDR2 from the germline V gene are SGHNT and YYREEE (reference sequence). The CDR3 extends over 15 amino acids. Trimming removed 2 bases from V and 10 bases from J; junction bases left unmatched: 7. CDR3 region: CASSFPGLAGLEQFF. Written as DNA, the CDR3 is TGTGCCAGCAGCTTCCCCGGACTAGCGGGGTTAGAGCAGTTCTTC. Based on the CDR3 plus reference TRBV5-4 and TRBJ2-1, the full variable domain is ETGVTQSPTHLIKTRGQQVTLRCSSQSGHNTVSWYQQALGQGPQFIFQYYREEENGRGNFPPRFSGLQFPNYSSELNVNALELDDSALYLCASSFPGLAGLEQFFGPGTRLTVL.

This clone appeared a single time. The genes are TRBV30 and TRBJ2-5; 8 nucleotides match TRBD2. CDR3 length equals 15 residues. J was trimmed by 7 bases and V by 3 bases; bases with no gene match: 13. CDR1 is GTSNPN, CDR2 SVGIG, per germline (reference sequence). The CDR3 protein is CAWRALAGMIATQYF. DNA of the CDR3: TGTGCCTGGAGAGCCTTAGCGGGAATGATCGCGACCCAGTACTTC. The full variable domain, in which reference TRBV30 and TRBJ2-5 provide the parts outside the CDR3, is SQTIHQWPATLVQPVGSPLSLECTVEGTSNPNLYWYRQAAGRGLQLLFYSVGIGQISSEVPQNLSASRPQDRQFILSSKKLLLSDSGFYLCAWRALAGMIATQYFGPGTRLLVL.

This chain links TRBV9 with TRBJ1-4, with TRBD1 identical over 8 bases. Unmatched junction bases numbered 6, after V lost 4 bases and J lost 4 bases. CDR3 length: 15 residues. Germline-derived CDR1 and CDR2 are SGDLS and YYNGEE. The CDR3, as DNA: TGTGCCAGCAGCCCCGGACAGGGACGTAATGAAAAACTGTTTTTT. It translates to CASSPGQGRNEKLFF. The whole variable domain, remainder taken from reference TRBV9 and TRBJ1-4, is DSGVTQTPKHLITATGQRVTLRCSPRSGDLSVYWYQQSLDQGLQFLIQYYNGEERAKGNILERFSAQQFPDLHSELNLSSLELGDSALYFCASSPGQGRNEKLFFGSGTQLSVL.

The rearrangement uses TRBV6-1 and TRBJ2-7, with D possibly TRBD1 on 6 matching bases. In germline, CDR1 is MNHNS, CDR2 SASEGT. V shed 7 bases and J shed 2 bases, with 15 bases lying between them. The CDR3 totals 14 residues. The CDR3 sequence is CASTEGTPPYEQYF. CDR3 nucleotide sequence: TGTGCCAGCACCGAAGGGACACCCCCCTACGAGCAGTACTTC.

The CDR3 loop is CASSQTGPDTEAFF. The CDR3 DNA reads as TGTGCCAGCAGCCAGACAGGGCCAGACACTGAAGCTTTCTTT. The gene calls are TRBV6-1 and TRBJ1-1, with 7 bases matching TRBD1. V lost 6 bases to trimming and J lost 3 bases; unmatched junction nucleotides: 7. This CDR3 has 14 residues. Germline assignment: CDR1 MNHNS and CDR2 SASEGT.

The sample holds a few counts of this clone. The CDR3 protein is CASSRGQGMDGYTF. The CDR3 nucleotides read TGTGCCAGCAGCAGAGGACAGGGGATGGATGGCTACACCTTC. The rearrangement joins TRBV7-6 to TRBJ1-2; 9 bases are shared with TRBD1. The V and J ends lost 5 bases and 6 bases, in that order; junction bases with no gene match: 7. Germline V CDR1 and CDR2: SGHVS, FNYEAQ. The CDR3 consists of 14 residues.

The chain carries TRBV5-1 and TRBJ1-4; 8 nucleotides match TRBD1. V shed 3 bases, J shed 5 bases, and the junction held 6 bases outside the gene matches. CDR3 length equals 15 residues. Germline CDR1 SGHRS, CDR2 YFSETQ. The CDR3 spells CASSSRDRSNEKLFF. In DNA form, the CDR3 reads TGCGCCAGCAGCTCCCGGGACAGGTCCAATGAAAAACTGTTTTTT.